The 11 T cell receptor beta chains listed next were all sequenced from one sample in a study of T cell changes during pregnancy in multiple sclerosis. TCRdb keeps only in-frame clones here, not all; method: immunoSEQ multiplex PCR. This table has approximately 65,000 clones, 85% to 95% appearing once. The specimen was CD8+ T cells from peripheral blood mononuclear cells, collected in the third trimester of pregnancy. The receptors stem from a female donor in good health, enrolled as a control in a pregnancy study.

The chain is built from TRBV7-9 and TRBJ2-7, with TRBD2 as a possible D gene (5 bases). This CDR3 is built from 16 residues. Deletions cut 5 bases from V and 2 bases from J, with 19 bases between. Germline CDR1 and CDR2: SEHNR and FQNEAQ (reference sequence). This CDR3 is CASSRTGGLEAYEQYF. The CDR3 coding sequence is TGTGCCAGCAGCCGTACTGGTGGACTCGAAGCCTACGAGCAGTACTTC.

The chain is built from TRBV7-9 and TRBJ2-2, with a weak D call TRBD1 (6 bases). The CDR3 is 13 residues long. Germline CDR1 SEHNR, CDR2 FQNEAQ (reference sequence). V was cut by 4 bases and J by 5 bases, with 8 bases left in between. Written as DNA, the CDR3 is TGTGCCAGCAGCTCCACAGGGACCGGGGAGCTGTTTTTT. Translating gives CASSSTGTGELFF.

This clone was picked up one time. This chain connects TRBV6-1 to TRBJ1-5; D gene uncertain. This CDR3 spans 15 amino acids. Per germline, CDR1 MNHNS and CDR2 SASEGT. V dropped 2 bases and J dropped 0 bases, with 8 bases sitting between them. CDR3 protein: CASSEPSVSNQPQHF. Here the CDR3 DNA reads TGTGCCAGCAGTGAACCCAGTGTTAGCAATCAGCCCCAGCATTTT.

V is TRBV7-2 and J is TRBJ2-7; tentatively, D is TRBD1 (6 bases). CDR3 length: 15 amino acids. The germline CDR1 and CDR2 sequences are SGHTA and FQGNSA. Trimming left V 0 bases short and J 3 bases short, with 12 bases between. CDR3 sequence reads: CASSLAPGQLYEQYF. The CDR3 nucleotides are TGTGCCAGCAGCTTAGCGCCCGGACAGCTCTACGAGCAGTACTTC. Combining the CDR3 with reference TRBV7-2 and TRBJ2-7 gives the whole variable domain GAGVSQSPSNKVTEKGKDVELRCDPISGHTALYWYRQSLGQGLEFLIYFQGNSAPDKSGLPSDRFSAERTGGSVSTLTIQRTQQEDSAVYLCASSLAPGQLYEQYFGPGTRLTVT.

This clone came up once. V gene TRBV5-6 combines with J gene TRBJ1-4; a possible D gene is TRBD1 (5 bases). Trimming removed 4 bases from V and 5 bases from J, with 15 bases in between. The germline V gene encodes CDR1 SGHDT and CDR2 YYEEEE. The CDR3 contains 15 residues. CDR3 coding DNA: TGTGCCAGCAGCGGCCCCGGGGGTCCGAATGAAAAACTGTTTTTT. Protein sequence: CASSGPGGPNEKLFF.

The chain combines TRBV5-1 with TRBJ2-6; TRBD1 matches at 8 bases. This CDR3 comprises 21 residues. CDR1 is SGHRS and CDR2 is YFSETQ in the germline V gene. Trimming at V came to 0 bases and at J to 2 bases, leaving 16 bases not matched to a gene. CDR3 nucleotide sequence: TGCGCCAGCAGCTTGGGAATCCTACAGGGGGAAGTTCGTCCTGGGGCCAACGTCCTGACTTTC. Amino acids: CASSLGILQGEVRPGANVLTF.

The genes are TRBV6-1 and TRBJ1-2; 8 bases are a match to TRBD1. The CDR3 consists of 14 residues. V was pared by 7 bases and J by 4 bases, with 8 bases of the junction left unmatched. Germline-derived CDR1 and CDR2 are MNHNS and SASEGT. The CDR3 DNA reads TGTGCCAGCACTCGGACAGGGTCAGGCTATGGCTACACCTTC. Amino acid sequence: CASTRTGSGYGYTF.

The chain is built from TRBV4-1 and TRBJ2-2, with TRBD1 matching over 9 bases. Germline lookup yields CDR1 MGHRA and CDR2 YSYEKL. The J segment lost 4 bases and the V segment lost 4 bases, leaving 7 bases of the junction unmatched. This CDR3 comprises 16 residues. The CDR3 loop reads CASSRTGGRFTGELFF. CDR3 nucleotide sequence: TGCGCCAGCAGCCGCACAGGGGGCAGATTCACCGGGGAGCTGTTTTTT.

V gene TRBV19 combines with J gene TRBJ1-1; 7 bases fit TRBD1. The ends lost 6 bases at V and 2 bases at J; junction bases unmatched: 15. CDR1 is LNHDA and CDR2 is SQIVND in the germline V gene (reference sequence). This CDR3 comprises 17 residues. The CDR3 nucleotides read TGTGCCAGTAGATTTGGGACAGACGAATATCCAAACACTGAAGCTTTCTTT. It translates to CASRFGTDEYPNTEAFF. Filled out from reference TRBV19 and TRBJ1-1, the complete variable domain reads DGGITQSPKYLFRKEGQNVTLSCEQNLNHDAMYWYRQDPGQGLRLIYYSQIVNDFQKGDIAEGYSVSREKKESFPLTVTSAQKNPTAFYLCASRFGTDEYPNTEAFFGQGTRLTVV.

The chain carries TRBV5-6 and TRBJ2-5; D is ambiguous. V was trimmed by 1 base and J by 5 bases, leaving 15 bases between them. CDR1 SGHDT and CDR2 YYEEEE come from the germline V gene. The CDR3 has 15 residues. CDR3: CASSLLVPGLETQYF. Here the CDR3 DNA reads TGTGCCAGCAGCTTGCTCGTACCTGGCTTGGAGACCCAGTACTTC.

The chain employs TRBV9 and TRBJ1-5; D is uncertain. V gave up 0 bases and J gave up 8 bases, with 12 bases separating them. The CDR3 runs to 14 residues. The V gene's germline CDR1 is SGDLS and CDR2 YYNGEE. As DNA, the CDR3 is TGTGCCAGCAGCGTAGAAGGAGGTCTCGAGCCCCAGCATTTT. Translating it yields CASSVEGGLEPQHF.